One and the same sample provided the 3 T cell receptor beta chains below, sequenced in a study of blood T cells in healthy people across ages. Primed by a sample-barcoded 5' primer and a J-beta primer mix, a second PCR proceeded for 7 to 11 cycles. Using its own MiXCR run on the 5' RACE reads, TCRdb lists one record per CDR3 protein. The sample carries roughly 2 million distinct CDR3 sequences, approximately 50% recorded once. Sequencing was performed on blood. The receptors here all came from a woman in her thirties or forties in good health.

The chain recombines TRBV7-2 with TRBJ2-5; D is perhaps TRBD2 (5 bases). Germline assignment: CDR1 SGHTA and CDR2 FQGNSA. V was trimmed by 2 bases and J by 9 bases, leaving 10 bases between them. The CDR3 extends over 12 amino acids. The CDR3 nucleotides are TGTGCCAGCAGCTTACGTGGAGGCCCCCAGTACTTC. Translation: CASSLRGGPQYF. The whole variable domain, filled in from reference TRBV7-2 and TRBJ2-5, reads GAGVSQSPSNKVTEKGKDVELRCDPISGHTALYWYRQSLGQGLEFLIYFQGNSAPDKSGLPSDRFSAERTGGSVSTLTIQRTQQEDSAVYLCASSLRGGPQYFGPGTRLLVL.

The chain combines TRBV7-9 with TRBJ1-2; D ambiguous. Looked up from germline, CDR1 is SEHNR and CDR2 is FQNEAQ (reference sequence). The V gene lost 5 bases and the J gene lost 4 bases, with 17 bases spanning the gap. The CDR3 totals 15 residues. CDR3 coding DNA: TGTGCCAGCAGCACCATAGGACGAGGCACCTATGGCTACACCTTC. Amino acid sequence: CASSTIGRGTYGYTF.

The table lists this clonotype with a few counts. The chain recombines TRBV29-1 with TRBJ2-7; no clear D. Germline assignment: CDR1 SQVTM and CDR2 ANQGSEA. V dropped 7 bases and J dropped 1 base, with 23 bases sitting between them. The CDR3 is 16 amino acids. CDR3 DNA: TGCAGCGGTGGGGTGGTCCTCCTTTTCCTTTCCTACGAGCAGTACTTC. It is translated as CSGGVVLLFLSYEQYF.